This T cell receptor (beta chain) was documented in a study of metastatic and nonmetastatic thyroid tumors. Study in general: Malignant thyroid and benign thyroid patients provided blood and tumor or nodule tissue whose repertoires were compared.

In the source study's methods: Building a distant-metastasis classifier for papillary thyroid cancer drew on CDR3 differences across clinicopathological groups. Using MiXCR, TCRdb reanalyzed the PCR reads. These V and J calls derive from TCRdb rather than the authors' analysis. Among about 23,000 clones, around 21% were seen once, and the ten largest hold 28%. This clone was recorded at least ten times. This CDR3 is also generated by other DNA sequences in the sample. Until they underwent thyroid surgery, no patient had received any treatment. Per the germline V gene, CDR1 is SEHNR and CDR2 is FQNEAQ (reference sequence). V lost 1 base and J lost 4, with 5 bases in between. The CDR3 extends over 14 amino acids.

The material sequenced was blood. This clonotype was obtained from a female donor with papillary thyroid cancer or a benign thyroid nodule (not recorded which). Some clones in this sample may be carry-over from other donors' samples. This sequence joins TRBV7-9 and TRBJ1-6; D not certain. CDR3 sequence: CASSLEQYNSPLHF. DNA for the CDR3: TGTGCCAGCAGCTTAGAACAGTATAATTCACCCCTCCACTTT.